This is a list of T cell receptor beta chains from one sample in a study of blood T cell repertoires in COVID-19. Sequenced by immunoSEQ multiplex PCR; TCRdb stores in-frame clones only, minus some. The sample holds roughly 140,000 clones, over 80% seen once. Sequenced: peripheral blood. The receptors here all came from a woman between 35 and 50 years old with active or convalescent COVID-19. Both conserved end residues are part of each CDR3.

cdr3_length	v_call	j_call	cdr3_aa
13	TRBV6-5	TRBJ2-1	CASSLRVHNEQFF
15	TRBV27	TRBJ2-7	CASRTWGGGLDEQYF
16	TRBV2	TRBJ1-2	CASIEREAGIGYGYTF
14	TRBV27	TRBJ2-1	CASFRDRVNNEQFF
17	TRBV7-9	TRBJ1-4	CASSFPRGELSNEKLFF
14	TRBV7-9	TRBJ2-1	CATSPAGGVHEQFF
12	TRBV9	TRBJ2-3	CASSQSTDTQYF
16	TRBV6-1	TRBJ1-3	CASSERGGATGNTIYF
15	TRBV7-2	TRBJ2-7	CASSPPPPSSYEQYF
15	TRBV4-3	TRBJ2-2	CASSPGQGSTGELFF